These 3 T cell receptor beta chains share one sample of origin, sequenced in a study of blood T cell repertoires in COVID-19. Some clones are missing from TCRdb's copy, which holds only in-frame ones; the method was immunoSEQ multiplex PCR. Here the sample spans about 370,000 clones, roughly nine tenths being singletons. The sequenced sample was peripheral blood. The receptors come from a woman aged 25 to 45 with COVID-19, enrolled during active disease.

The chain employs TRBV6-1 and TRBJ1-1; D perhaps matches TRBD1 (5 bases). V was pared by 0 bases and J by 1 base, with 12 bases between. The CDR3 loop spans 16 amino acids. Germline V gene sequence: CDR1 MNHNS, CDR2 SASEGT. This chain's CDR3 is CASSEARGHPNTEAFF. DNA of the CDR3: TGTGCCAGCAGTGAAGCGCGTGGACATCCGAACACTGAAGCTTTCTTT.

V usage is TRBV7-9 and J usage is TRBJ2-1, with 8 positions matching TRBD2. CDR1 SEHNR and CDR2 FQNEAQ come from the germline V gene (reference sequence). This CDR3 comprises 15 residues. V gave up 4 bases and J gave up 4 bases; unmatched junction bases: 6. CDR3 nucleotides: TGTGCCAGCAGCTCTACGGGAGGGCCTTACAATGAGCAGTTCTTC. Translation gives CASSSTGGPYNEQFF.

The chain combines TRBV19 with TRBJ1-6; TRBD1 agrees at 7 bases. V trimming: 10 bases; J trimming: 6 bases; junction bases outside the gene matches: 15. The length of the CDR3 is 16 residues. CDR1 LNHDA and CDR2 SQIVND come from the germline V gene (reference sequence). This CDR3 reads CATANKDRAGNSPLHF. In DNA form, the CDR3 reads TGTGCCACCGCAAACAAAGACAGGGCTGGTAATTCACCCCTCCACTTT.